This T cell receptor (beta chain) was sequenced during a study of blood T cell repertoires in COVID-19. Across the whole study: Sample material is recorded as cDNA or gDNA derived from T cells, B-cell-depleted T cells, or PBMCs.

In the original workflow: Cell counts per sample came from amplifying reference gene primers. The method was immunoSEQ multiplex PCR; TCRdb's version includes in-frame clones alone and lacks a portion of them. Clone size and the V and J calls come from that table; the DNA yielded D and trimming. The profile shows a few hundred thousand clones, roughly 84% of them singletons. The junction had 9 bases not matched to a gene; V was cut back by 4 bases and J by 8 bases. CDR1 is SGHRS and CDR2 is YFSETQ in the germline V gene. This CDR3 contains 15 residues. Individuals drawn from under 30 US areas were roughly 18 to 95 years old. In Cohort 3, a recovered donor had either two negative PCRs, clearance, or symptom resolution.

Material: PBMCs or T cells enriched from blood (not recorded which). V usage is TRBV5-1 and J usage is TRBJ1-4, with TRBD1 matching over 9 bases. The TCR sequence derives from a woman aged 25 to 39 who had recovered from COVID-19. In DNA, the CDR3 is TGCGCCAGCAGCGCGATAGGGACAGGGAACGAAAAACTGTTTTTT. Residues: CASSAIGTGNEKLFF. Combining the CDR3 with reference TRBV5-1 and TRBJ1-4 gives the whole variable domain KAGVTQTPRYLIKTRGQQVTLSCSPISGHRSVSWYQQTPGQGLQFLFEYFSETQRNKGNFPGRFSGRQFSNSRSEMNVSTLELGDSALYLCASSAIGTGNEKLFFGSGTQLSVL.